This passage covers 30 T cell receptor beta chains from one sample sequenced in a study of long-term antiretroviral therapy in people with HIV. Investigators performed immunoSEQ version v3.0 at survey level. Using immunoSEQ multiplex PCR, the repertoire was profiled, and TCRdb retains in-frame clones only, with some absent. The sample has roughly 40,000 clones, roughly 85% seen once. Source: unsorted PBMCs, taken 3.1 years after starting antiretroviral therapy. The receptor source for this set is a woman aged 45-65 years with HIV.

This sequence joins TRBV4-1 and TRBJ2-7; 11 nucleotides line up with TRBD2. The CDR3 length is 16 residues. The germline CDR1 and CDR2 sequences are MGHRA and YSYEKL. V trimming: 3 bases; J trimming: 8 bases; junction bases outside the gene matches: 12. CDR3 loop: CASSQGLAGGQSQQYF. CDR3 coding DNA: TGCGCCAGCAGCCAGGGGCTAGCGGGGGGCCAATCCCAGCAGTACTTC.

The genes are TRBV14 and TRBJ2-3; D remains ambiguous. This CDR3 has 12 residues. The V end was cut by 4 bases, the J end by 5 bases, with 7 bases between. Germline CDR1 reads SGHDN; CDR2 reads FVKESK. CDR3 amino acids: CASSRQVDTQYF. In nucleotides, the CDR3 is TGTGCCAGCAGCCGTCAAGTAGATACGCAGTATTTT.

The chain recombines TRBV7-2 with TRBJ2-7, with unresolved D. CDR3 length: 14 residues. Trimming left V 5 bases short and J 3 bases short, with 14 bases between. Per the germline V gene, CDR1 is SGHTA and CDR2 is FQGNSA. The CDR3 loop is CASSLRAGSYEQYF. The CDR3 DNA sequence: TGTGCCAGCAGCCTTCGGGCCGGCAGCTACGAGCAGTACTTC. The full variable domain, in which reference TRBV7-2 and TRBJ2-7 provide the parts outside the CDR3, is GAGVSQSPSNKVTEKGKDVELRCDPISGHTALYWYRQSLGQGLEFLIYFQGNSAPDKSGLPSDRFSAERTGGSVSTLTIQRTQQEDSAVYLCASSLRAGSYEQYFGPGTRLTVT.

The J gene is TRBJ1-1, the V gene TRBV10-2, with 7 bases aligning to TRBD1. This CDR3 contains 16 residues. Germline V gene sequence: CDR1 WSHSY, CDR2 SAAADI. The J segment lost 1 base and the V segment lost 6 bases, leaving 11 bases of the junction unmatched. DNA for the CDR3: TGCGCCAGCAGATTAGGACAGGCAGTCTCGAACACTGAAGCTTTCTTT. Its protein product is CASRLGQAVSNTEAFF.

The chain uses TRBV21-1 and TRBJ2-3; TRBD2 is the table's D call and was not checked against the DNA. TRBV21-1 constitutes a pseudogene. The CDR3 sequence is 18 residues long. CDR3 protein: CARKGRSSGAGSRDTQYF. The CDR3 DNA sequence: TGTGCCAGAAAGGGGAGGTCTAGCGGGGCCGGGAGCAGAGATACGCAGTATTTT.

This clone was seen only once. V usage is TRBV30 and J usage is TRBJ1-1; TRBD1 is a possible D gene (6 bases). V was cut by 0 bases and J by 5 bases, with 13 bases left in between. This CDR3 has 14 residues. Germline assignment: CDR1 GTSNPN and CDR2 SVGIG (reference sequence). CDR3 sequence (DNA): TGTGCCTGGAGTGTACTCGGGGGCAAGACTGAAGCTTTCTTT. It is translated as CAWSVLGGKTEAFF.

V gene TRBV15 combines with J gene TRBJ1-5; TRBD1 aligns across 7 bases. The germline gives CDR1 LNHNV, CDR2 YYDKDF (reference sequence). There are 17 residues in the CDR3. With V trimmed by 1 base and J by 0 bases, 6 bases remained unmatched. Written as DNA, the CDR3 is TGTGCCACCAGCAGAGGGGGACAGCCGGCTAGCAATCAGCCCCAGCATTTT. Protein: CATSRGGQPASNQPQHF.

This chain connects TRBV12-5 to TRBJ2-5, with 8 nucleotides matching TRBD1. CDR3 length: 12 amino acids. With V trimmed by 5 bases and J by 5 bases, 1 base remained unmatched. Looked up from germline, CDR1 is LGHNT and CDR2 is FRNRAP. In DNA, the CDR3 is TGTGCTAGTGGTGACAGGGGTGAGACCCAGTACTTC. This sequence encodes CASGDRGETQYF.

The chain combines TRBV2 with TRBJ1-5; D is perhaps TRBD1 (6 bases). Germline CDR1 and CDR2: SNHLY and FYNNEI. Trimming left V 1 base short and J 3 bases short, with 10 bases between. CDR3 length equals 15 residues. This chain's CDR3 is CASSEGGGLNQPQHF. The CDR3 DNA is TGTGCCAGCAGTGAAGGAGGGGGGCTCAATCAGCCCCAGCATTTT.

The chain couples TRBV5-8 to TRBJ2-5; 10 nucleotides agree with TRBD1. The germline V gene has CDR1 SGHTS and CDR2 YDEGEE. V was clipped by 3 bases and J by 5 bases; unmatched bases: 7. CDR3 length: 15 amino acids. The CDR3 DNA reads as TGTGCCAGCAGCTGGGTGACAGGGGGCGAGGAGACCCAGTACTTC. It encodes CASSWVTGGEETQYF.

This chain connects TRBV9 to TRBJ2-1, with D uncertain. V shed 0 bases and J shed 12 bases, with 16 bases lying between them. The CDR3 is 14 residues long. CDR1 and CDR2 (germline): SGDLS, YYNGEE. CDR3 nucleotide sequence: TGTGCCAGCAGCGTAGTTGTCGGAGAAGGTGGGCAGTTCTTC. Its translation is CASSVVVGEGGQFF.

V usage is TRBV5-1 and J usage is TRBJ1-1, with D perhaps matching TRBD1 (5 bases). Germline CDR1 and CDR2: SGHRS and YFSETQ. The V and J ends lost 2 bases and 5 bases respectively, with 10 bases between them. There are 13 residues in the CDR3. CDR3: CASSFSGGTEAFF. In DNA, the CDR3 is TGCGCCAGCAGCTTTTCGGGGGGAACTGAAGCTTTCTTT. Full variable domain (remainder filled in from reference TRBV5-1 and TRBJ1-1): KAGVTQTPRYLIKTRGQQVTLSCSPISGHRSVSWYQQTPGQGLQFLFEYFSETQRNKGNFPGRFSGRQFSNSRSEMNVSTLELGDSALYLCASSFSGGTEAFFGQGTRLTVV.

The chain's CDR3 is CAWSALQGQTHSGANVLTF. The CDR3 nucleotides read TGTGCCTGGAGTGCACTACAAGGCCAGACTCACTCTGGGGCCAACGTCCTGACTTTC. The rearrangement joins TRBV30 to TRBJ2-6; D gene unclear. This CDR3 has 19 residues. The germline CDR1 and CDR2 sequences are GTSNPN and SVGIG (reference sequence). V was pared by 1 base and J by 0 bases, with 19 bases between.

The V gene is TRBV30, the J gene TRBJ1-6; TRBD1 aligns across 8 bases. This CDR3 contains 14 residues. Germline V CDR1 and CDR2: GTSNPN, SVGIG (reference sequence). With V trimmed by 4 bases and J by 10 bases, 9 bases remained unmatched. In nucleotides, the CDR3 is TGTGCCTGGAACCCGGGACAGGCAAAATCACCCCTCCACTTT. Residues: CAWNPGQAKSPLHF.

The count of this clone is one. This chain uses TRBV7-3 with TRBJ2-3, with D possibly called TRBD1 or TRBD2 (6 bases each). This CDR3 is 15 amino acids long. The V end was cut by 5 bases, the J end by 5 bases, with 17 bases between. Germline-derived CDR1 and CDR2 are SGHTA and FQGTGA. For the CDR3, the DNA is TGTGCCAGCAGCCGCGTGGGGGGCGTGGGAGATACGCAGTATTTT. Its translation: CASSRVGGVGDTQYF.

This chain links TRBV19 with TRBJ2-5; 8 nucleotides agree with TRBD1. There are 15 residues in the CDR3. The V and J ends lost 2 bases and 5 bases, in that order; junction bases with no gene match: 7. CDR1 LNHDA and CDR2 SQIVND come from the germline V gene (reference sequence). DNA of the CDR3: TGTGCCAGTAGTATACAGGGGGCTGGATGGGAGACCCAGTACTTC. Its translation: CASSIQGAGWETQYF.

The CDR3 DNA follows: TGTGCCAGCAGCCCCCGGGGGAGGGTCTCTGGAAACACCATATATTTT. Translating gives CASSPRGRVSGNTIYF. The V and J genes are TRBV9 and TRBJ1-3; possibly TRBD1 for D (5 bases). CDR3 length equals 16 residues. V gave up 4 bases and J gave up 0 bases, with 14 bases separating them. Germline V gives CDR1 SGDLS, CDR2 YYNGEE.

This chain joins TRBV7-8 and TRBJ2-3; D perhaps matches TRBD2 (5 bases). The V and J ends lost 1 base and 6 bases respectively, with 8 bases between them. The CDR3 length is 13 residues. Germline loops: CDR1 SGHVS, CDR2 FQNEAQ. CDR3 in DNA: TGTGCCAGCAGCTTAGATGGCGGGGATACGCAGTATTTT. Translated, it gives CASSLDGGDTQYF.

The rearrangement uses TRBV30 and TRBJ1-1; unclear D gene. Germline V gene lookup returns CDR1 GTSNPN and CDR2 SVGIG (reference sequence). V lost 5 bases, J lost 3 bases, and 13 bases lay in between. The length of the CDR3 is 13 residues. The CDR3, as DNA: TGTGCCTGGCGGCAGGACCCGGACACTGAAGCTTTCTTT. Its translation: CAWRQDPDTEAFF.

The chain links TRBV5-6 to TRBJ1-1; D not resolved. Per the germline V gene, CDR1 is SGHDT and CDR2 is YYEEEE. The CDR3 contains 14 residues. The germline V and J ends were trimmed by 0 bases and 1 base, with 7 bases remaining between them. The CDR3 loop is CASSLGGRNTEAFF. DNA for the CDR3: TGTGCCAGCAGCTTGGGAGGGAGGAACACTGAAGCTTTCTTT.

On this clone: The same CDR3 arises from other DNA sequences in this sample as well. The V and J genes are TRBV5-1 and TRBJ2-7, with D tentatively TRBD1 or TRBD2 (5 bases each). Germline values: CDR1 SGHRS, CDR2 YFSETQ. Trimming pared 0 bases from V and 2 bases from J, leaving 15 bases between. CDR3 length: 16 residues. Here the CDR3 DNA reads TGCGCCAGCAGCTTGGGAGGGCAGGGAAGGACCTACGAGCAGTACTTC. Translating it yields CASSLGGQGRTYEQYF.

The chain has TRBV4-3 and TRBJ2-2; D ambiguous. Germline CDR1 is LGHNA and CDR2 is YSLEER. Trimming took off 0 bases at V and 8 bases at J, with 10 bases between the two ends. The CDR3 is 14 amino acids. The CDR3 here is CASSQEAVSGELFF. DNA for the CDR3: TGCGCCAGCAGCCAAGAGGCAGTCTCTGGGGAGCTGTTTTTT.

The chain links TRBV5-6 to TRBJ2-6; D possibly corresponds to TRBD1 (6 bases). The V and J ends lost 1 base and 11 bases respectively, with 16 bases between them. Germline assignment: CDR1 SGHDT and CDR2 YYEEEE. The CDR3 runs 15 residues. In DNA form, the CDR3 reads TGTGCCAGCAGCTTGAAAGAAGACAGGAGGTACGTCCTGACTTTC. This translates into CASSLKEDRRYVLTF.

The J gene is TRBJ2-2, the V gene TRBV9, with a weak D call TRBD1 (7 bases). Trimming took 2 bases from V and 6 from J, leaving 14 bases between them. Germline V lookup: CDR1 SGDLS, CDR2 YYNGEE. The CDR3 has 15 amino acids. The CDR3 protein is CASSVGSGGPGELFF. DNA for the CDR3: TGTGCCAGCAGCGTGGGTTCAGGGGGGCCCGGGGAGCTGTTTTTT.

The V and J genes are TRBV5-4 and TRBJ2-5; D gene ambiguous. V lost 0 bases, J lost 4 bases, and 7 bases lay in between. The CDR3 has 13 amino acids. Germline V CDR1 and CDR2: SGHNT, YYREEE (reference sequence). CDR3 DNA: TGTGCCAGCAGCTTGGTGTCCGCAGAGACCCAGTACTTC. Its protein is CASSLVSAETQYF.

V usage is TRBV27 and J usage is TRBJ2-7; possibly TRBD1 or TRBD2 for D (5 bases each). Germline CDR1 reads MNHEY; CDR2 reads SMNVEV (reference sequence). This CDR3 region has 15 residues. The V and J ends lost 6 bases and 1 base respectively, with 16 bases between them. CDR3 region: CASSRIGTNSYEQYF. DNA for the CDR3: TGTGCCAGCAGCCGGATCGGGACGAATTCCTACGAGCAGTACTTC.

This clone appeared once. The chain joins TRBV19 to TRBJ1-1; 9 nucleotides agree with TRBD1. Germline assignment: CDR1 LNHDA and CDR2 SQIVND (reference sequence). CDR3 length equals 16 residues. J was trimmed by 2 bases and V by 7 bases; bases with no gene match: 11. This CDR3 reads CASKGRTGAQNTEAFF. The CDR3 nucleotides are TGTGCCAGTAAAGGGCGGACAGGGGCCCAAAACACTGAAGCTTTCTTT.

The chain joins TRBV29-1 to TRBJ2-1; 12 positions agree with TRBD2. The CDR3 consists of 13 residues. With V trimmed by 6 bases and J by 4 bases, 1 base remained unmatched. CDR1 is SQVTM and CDR2 is ANQGSEA in the germline V gene. The CDR3 coding sequence is TGCAGCGTAGGGACTAGCGGGTACAATGAGCAGTTCTTC. Translation gives CSVGTSGYNEQFF.

The V and J genes are TRBV19 and TRBJ2-2; 7 bases agree with TRBD2. CDR1 and CDR2 from the germline V gene are LNHDA and SQIVND (reference sequence). The CDR3 totals 16 residues. The V and J ends lost 7 bases and 4 bases, in that order; junction bases with no gene match: 12. The CDR3: CASTPLAAPATGELFF. For the CDR3, the DNA is TGTGCCAGTACCCCGCTAGCGGCCCCAGCCACCGGGGAGCTGTTTTTT.

The rearrangement uses TRBV19 and TRBJ1-1; 7 nucleotides line up with TRBD1. Per the germline V gene, CDR1 is LNHDA and CDR2 is SQIVND (reference sequence). The CDR3 runs 12 residues. The ends lost 10 bases at V and 3 bases at J; junction bases unmatched: 5. The CDR3 nucleotides are TGTGCCACCCGAGGGGGCTACACTGAAGCTTTCTTT. It translates to CATRGGYTEAFF.